The present entry profiles one T cell receptor beta chain with its context. What it binds is unknown. TCRdb re-called the PCR reads through MiXCR, storing one row per CDR3 protein. The profile shows 25,000 to 35,000 distinct CDR3 sequences, 49% of them singletons. As to time point: before preoperative PTX-NDP chemotherapy. The sample originates from a study of esophageal squamous cell carcinoma under preoperative chemotherapy. The germline V gene encodes CDR1 WSHSY and CDR2 SAAADI. This CDR3 spans 14 amino acids. Unmatched junction bases numbered 5, after V lost 6 bases and J lost 3 bases. Findings of the study overall: Peripheral T cells showed a significant TCR diversity increase after chemotherapy, unlike tumor-infiltrating lymphocytes.

This chain uses TRBV10-2 with TRBJ2-5; TRBD1 matches 9 bases. Sampling was carried out from a patient given preoperative chemotherapy. The origin of this receptor is a human donor with esophageal squamous cell carcinoma. The donor label of this sample is uncertain. CDR3 residues: CASSDRGREETQYF. The CDR3 DNA reads TGCGCCAGCAGCGACAGGGGGAGAGAAGAGACCCAGTACTTC.